The 10 T cell receptor beta chains presented below share a single source sample, sequenced in a study of cytomegalovirus exposure and HLA in healthy donors. PCR primers comprised 60 Vbeta and 13 Jbeta primers. Only in-frame clones appear in the TCRdb table, and some are missing; sequencing was by immunoSEQ multiplex PCR. The sample consists of approximately 180,000 clones, about two thirds of them appearing once. Sequences were obtained from PBMCs. The receptor source for this set is a human donor in good health.

The V gene is TRBV27, the J gene TRBJ2-1; the D gene is possibly TRBD2 (7 bases). CDR3 length equals 13 residues. The germline V and J ends were trimmed by 10 bases and 4 bases, with 14 bases remaining between them. CDR1 is MNHEY and CDR2 is SMNVEV in the germline V gene (reference sequence). The CDR3 spells CATRGGAYNEQFF. CDR3 DNA: TGTGCCACTAGGGGGGGGGCTTACAATGAGCAGTTCTTC.

This clone has a handful of counts. This sequence joins TRBV18 and TRBJ1-3; no definite D call. Germline V lookup: CDR1 KGHSH, CDR2 LQKENI. CDR3 length: 16 residues. V lost 3 bases to trimming and J lost 0 bases, with 12 bases between them. CDR3 DNA sequence: TGTGCCAGCTCACCCGCACCCTGGAGCTCTGGAAACACCATATATTTT. Protein product: CASSPAPWSSGNTIYF.

This clone was seen a handful of times. At one end, the junction sequence differs from germline, possibly due to a read error. The chain joins TRBV7-9 to TRBJ2-1; the D gene is possibly TRBD2 (7 bases). Germline CDR1 is SEHNR and CDR2 is FQNEAQ (reference sequence). The CDR3 loop spans 12 amino acids. CDR3: CSSSLGGGGQFF. The CDR3 nucleotides read TGTTCCAGCAGCTTAGGGGGAGGGGGGCAGTTCTTC.

The chain combines TRBV5-1 with TRBJ2-3, with no clear D. CDR1 and CDR2 from the germline V gene are SGHRS and YFSETQ. The CDR3 totals 15 residues. Between the trimmed V and J ends, which lost 0 bases and 2 bases, there was a span of 10 bases. The CDR3 spells CASSLETRNTDTQYF. For the CDR3, the DNA is TGCGCCAGCAGCTTGGAGACTCGAAACACAGATACGCAGTATTTT.

The chain employs TRBV7-9 and TRBJ2-7; D unresolved. V dropped 2 bases and J dropped 4 bases, with 12 bases sitting between them. This CDR3 spans 14 amino acids. The germline V gene encodes CDR1 SEHNR and CDR2 FQNEAQ (reference sequence). CDR3 sequence: CASSLRWPSYEQYF. The CDR3 region has the DNA TGTGCCAGCAGCTTAAGATGGCCCAGTTACGAGCAGTACTTC.

The rearrangement links TRBV6-5 to TRBJ1-1, with 12 positions matching TRBD1. V gave up 2 bases and J gave up 1 base; unmatched junction bases: 2. The CDR3 has 16 amino acids. Germline V CDR1 and CDR2: MNHEY, SVGAGI. For the CDR3, the DNA is TGTGCCAGCAGTTACACGGGACAGGGGGCGAACACTGAAGCTTTCTTT. Translated, it gives CASSYTGQGANTEAFF.

The J gene is TRBJ1-5, the V gene TRBV4-2; TRBD1 might be the D (6 bases). This CDR3 contains 16 residues. V lost 1 base, J lost 4 bases, and 14 bases lay in between. The germline V gene has CDR1 LGHNA and CDR2 YNFKEQ. CDR3 in DNA: TGTGCCAGCAGCCAAGTCCCTGGACAGCCAAATCAGCCCCAGCATTTT. Translation: CASSQVPGQPNQPQHF.

The chain combines TRBV7-2 with TRBJ1-3; weak D call: TRBD1 (6 bases). CDR3 size: 15 residues. V lost 4 bases and J 0 bases, leaving 10 bases between the germline ends. Looked up from germline, CDR1 is SGHTA and CDR2 is FQGNSA. The CDR3 region has the DNA TGTGCCAGCAGCTCCCAGGGGCTCTCTGGAAACACCATATATTTT. Protein sequence: CASSSQGLSGNTIYF. Full variable domain (remainder filled in from reference TRBV7-2 and TRBJ1-3): GAGVSQSPSNKVTEKGKDVELRCDPISGHTALYWYRQSLGQGLEFLIYFQGNSAPDKSGLPSDRFSAERTGGSVSTLTIQRTQQEDSAVYLCASSSQGLSGNTIYFGEGSWLTVV.

About this clone itself: The germline gene is not matched at one end of the junction; a read error may be the cause. The sample contains more than one DNA sequence encoding this CDR3. The CDR3 protein is CASSGWGLRGTGELFF. CDR3 nucleotides: TGCGCCAGTAGTGGGTGGGGATTAAGGGGCACCGGGGAGCTGTTTTTT. The rearrangement links TRBV19 to TRBJ2-2; D possibly corresponds to TRBD1 (5 bases). The CDR3 has 16 residues. CDR1 is LNHDA and CDR2 is SQIVND in the germline V gene (reference sequence).

This chain joins TRBV15 and TRBJ1-5; 9 bases fit TRBD1. Germline CDR1 LNHNV, CDR2 YYDKDF (reference sequence). The CDR3 extends over 16 amino acids. Trimming cost V 3 bases and J 7 bases; bases outside gene matches: 10. CDR3 coding DNA: TGTGCCACCAGCAGGGGCCTTACAGGGGGCCACCAGCCCCAGCATTTT. Amino acids: CATSRGLTGGHQPQHF.